A single T cell receptor (beta chain) is shown here with its context. A single record per CDR3 protein comes from TCRdb applying MiXCR to the 5' RACE reads. The profile shows about 40,000 distinct CDR3 sequences, approximately 6.3% of them singletons. This entry is derived from a study of early T cells in non-severe SARS-CoV-2 infection. About the research overall: The sequenced material was bulk RNA from unsorted whole blood, and its chains were unpaired.

V lost 6 bases, J lost 5 bases, and 16 bases lay in between. CDR1 is DFQATT and CDR2 is SNEGSKA in the germline V gene (reference sequence). The CDR3 sequence is 13 residues long. The sequence was collected from an adult who was a healthcare worker with PCR-confirmed SARS-CoV-2 infection or an uninfected control (not recorded which). Material: whole blood, obtained at baseline. J is TRBJ2-5 and V is TRBV20-1; D is uncertain. The CDR3, as DNA: TGCAGTGCCCCGTCGGTCTCGCGGGAGACCCAGTACTTC. As protein: CSAPSVSRETQYF.